What follows are 14 T cell receptor beta chains derived from one specimen sequenced in a study of control samples from healthy donors and cancer patients. Data came from immunoSEQ multiplex PCR; TCRdb stores just in-frame clones and leaves some out. The sample yields about 95,000 clones, around 85% seen once. Sequencing was done on a sample of blood. These receptors were collected from a man between 25 and 39 years old in good health.

The rearrangement uses TRBV29-1 and TRBJ2-7, with D possibly TRBD2 on 5 matching bases. This CDR3 region has 13 residues. Germline V gene lookup returns CDR1 SQVTM and CDR2 ANQGSEA. V was clipped by 6 bases and J by 2 bases, with 14 bases between them. As DNA, the CDR3 is TGCAGCGTGAAAGGGTCCGGGACCTACGAGCAGTACTTC. Protein product: CSVKGSGTYEQYF.

This clone was observed a handful of times. This chain uses TRBV6-5 with TRBJ1-1; D might be TRBD1 (5 bases). This CDR3 is 13 amino acids long. V was pared by 9 bases and J by 5 bases, with 16 bases between. Germline V gene data show CDR1 as MNHEY and CDR2 as SVGAGI. CDR3 bases: TGTGCCAGTGTAGGGGCGGGTGGGACTGAAGCTTTCTTT. This sequence encodes CASVGAGGTEAFF.

The chain links TRBV30 to TRBJ2-5, with D possibly TRBD1 on 5 matching bases. V shed 2 bases and J shed 3 bases, with 7 bases lying between them. CDR3 length equals 12 residues. Per germline, CDR1 GTSNPN and CDR2 SVGIG (reference sequence). This chain's CDR3 is CAWSQGEETQYF. CDR3 nucleotide sequence: TGTGCCTGGAGTCAAGGGGAAGAGACCCAGTACTTC.

This rearrangement joins TRBV5-1 to TRBJ2-5; maybe TRBD1 (6 bases). Trimming took off 4 bases at V and 3 bases at J, with 16 bases between the two ends. This CDR3 region has 15 residues. The germline gives CDR1 SGHRS, CDR2 YFSETQ. In nucleotides, the CDR3 is TGCGCCAGCAGCCTAAAACAGGGACGAGAAGAGACCCAGTACTTC. This gives the protein CASSLKQGREETQYF. Based on the CDR3 plus reference TRBV5-1 and TRBJ2-5, the full variable domain is KAGVTQTPRYLIKTRGQQVTLSCSPISGHRSVSWYQQTPGQGLQFLFEYFSETQRNKGNFPGRFSGRQFSNSRSEMNVSTLELGDSALYLCASSLKQGREETQYFGPGTRLLVL.

This sequence joins TRBV12-3 or TRBV12-4 and TRBJ1-1; D gene ambiguous. Trimming pared 2 bases from V and 3 bases from J, leaving 4 bases between. This CDR3 spans 12 amino acids. The CDR3 DNA is TGTGCCAGCAGTTTATTCTACACTGAAGCTTTCTTT. It yields the protein CASSLFYTEAFF.

The V call is TRBV5-1, the J call TRBJ2-1; D tentatively fits TRBD1 or TRBD2 (6 bases each). V was pared by 3 bases and J by 7 bases, with 20 bases between. CDR3 size: 16 residues. The germline V gene has CDR1 SGHRS and CDR2 YFSETQ. The CDR3 is CASSWPRGQGGNEQFF. The CDR3 region has the DNA TGCGCCAGCAGCTGGCCGAGGGGCCAAGGGGGGAATGAGCAGTTCTTC.

Of note for this clone: This same CDR3 is encoded by further DNA sequences in the sample. The rearrangement uses TRBV11-3 and TRBJ2-2; 8 bases are shared with TRBD2. Germline V gene sequence: CDR1 SGHNT, CDR2 YENEEA. This CDR3 region has 16 residues. Trimming cost V 4 bases and J 0 bases; bases outside gene matches: 4. The CDR3 bases are TGTGCCAGCAGCTCCAGGGGACTAGCGAACACCGGGGAGCTGTTTTTT. Translation gives CASSSRGLANTGELFF.

This clone was found a few times. The rearrangement joins TRBV6-1 to TRBJ2-5; TRBD2 matches at 7 bases. The V and J ends lost 5 bases and 0 bases, in that order; junction bases with no gene match: 9. From germline, CDR1 is MNHNS and CDR2 SASEGT. This CDR3 comprises 16 residues. The CDR3: CASSQDGRGDQETQYF. In DNA, the CDR3 is TGTGCCAGCAGTCAAGACGGACGGGGGGACCAAGAGACCCAGTACTTC.

This clone was counted at least ten times. This CDR3 is also generated by other DNA sequences in the sample. This sequence joins TRBV5-4 and TRBJ2-7; maybe TRBD2 (6 bases). There are 13 residues in the CDR3. CDR1 and CDR2 from the germline V gene are SGHNT and YYREEE (reference sequence). Trimming took 0 bases from V and 6 from J, leaving 10 bases between them. The CDR3 protein is CASSLGGLSEQYF. As DNA, the CDR3 is TGTGCCAGCAGCTTGGGGGGACTCAGCGAGCAGTACTTC.

The chain carries TRBV2 and TRBJ1-5; unclear D gene. The CDR3 has 14 residues. Germline V gene lookup returns CDR1 SNHLY and CDR2 FYNNEI. Trimming took 10 bases from V and 4 from J, leaving 17 bases between them. The CDR3 reads CATAGVAGNQPQHF. Here the CDR3 DNA reads TGTGCCACCGCCGGGGTGGCGGGAAATCAGCCCCAGCATTTT.

The V and J genes are TRBV27 and TRBJ2-3; D perhaps matches TRBD1 (8 bases). Germline CDR1 MNHEY, CDR2 SMNVEV (reference sequence). The V end lost 4 bases, the J end lost 2 bases, and 16 bases lay between the germline ends. This CDR3 is 16 amino acids long. The CDR3 loop is CASSSLTGDYTDTQYF. CDR3 bases: TGTGCCAGCAGTTCGTTGACAGGGGACTACACAGATACGCAGTATTTT.

The chain couples TRBV10-3 to TRBJ1-2; TRBD1 is a possible D gene (6 bases). Per germline, CDR1 ENHRY and CDR2 SYGVKD. CDR3 length equals 12 residues. V shed 8 bases and J shed 7 bases, with 14 bases lying between them. The CDR3 reads CAIHRERAGYTF. The CDR3 nucleotides are TGTGCCATCCACAGGGAAAGGGCTGGCTACACCTTC.

CDR3 region: CASSAAADTQYF. As DNA, the CDR3 is TGTGCCAGCAGTGCAGCGGCAGATACGCAGTATTTT. The chain is built from TRBV2 and TRBJ2-3; TRBD2 might be the D (5 bases). The CDR3 is 12 amino acids. The V end was cut by 4 bases, the J end by 4 bases, with 6 bases between. Germline assignment: CDR1 SNHLY and CDR2 FYNNEI.

V and J are TRBV2 and TRBJ1-4, with 7 bases fitting TRBD1. CDR3 length: 15 amino acids. V lost 2 bases to trimming and J lost 11 bases; unmatched junction nucleotides: 11. Germline V gene lookup returns CDR1 SNHLY and CDR2 FYNNEI. The DNA for the CDR3 is TGTGCCAGCAGTGAACCTGGGACAGTCCCGGCGAAACTGTTTTTT. It yields the protein CASSEPGTVPAKLFF.